A selection of T cell receptor beta chains follows, all from one sample in a study of cytomegalovirus exposure and HLA in healthy donors. Sequencing used immunoSEQ multiplex PCR; TCRdb keeps in-frame clones, though not all of them. The data show some 150,000 clones, approximately 86% seen once. Specimen: PBMCs. The receptors were gathered from a woman aged 50 to 60 in good health and CMV-seropositive. The CDR3 runs from the conserved cysteine through the conserved F or W. Fields, in order: J gene, D gene, clone size, V gene, CDR3 protein, CDR3 DNA. The D gene is left open where the match is weak. A clone size is listed for some rows: how often the clone was seen (once, few, many), or a class if it is expanded.

TRBJ1-2	TRBD1	.	TRBV5-1	CASSTDRDFGYTF	TGCGCCAGCAGCACGGACAGGGATTTTGGCTACACCTTC
TRBJ1-6	.	.	TRBV27	CASSGGTYNSPLHF	TGTGCCAGCAGTGGCGGTACCTATAATTCACCCCTCCACTTT
TRBJ2-2	TRBD1	.	TRBV9	CASSPRQGASGGELFF	TGTGCCAGCAGCCCACGACAGGGAGCCTCCGGCGGGGAGCTGTTTTTT
TRBJ1-6	.	.	TRBV6-6	CASSPGSSYSPLHF	TGTGCCAGCAGTCCCGGGTCTTCTTATTCACCCCTCCACTTT
TRBJ2-1	TRBD2	.	TRBV7-8	CASSFRGGRSYNEQFF	TGTGCCAGCAGCTTTCGGGGGGGCCGGTCCTACAATGAGCAGTTCTTC
TRBJ2-7	TRBD1	few	TRBV5-6	CASSLKGQGAYEQYF	TGTGCCAGCAGCTTGAAGGGACAGGGTGCCTACGAGCAGTACTTC
TRBJ1-5	.	.	TRBV21-1	CASSPGGRRLATEGQPQHF	TGTGCCAGCAGCCCAGGGGGGCGCCGCTTAGCGACCGAGGGACAGCCCCAGCATTTT
TRBJ2-4	.	.	TRBV4-3	CASSQDRGPGGNIQYF	TGCGCCAGCAGCCAAGATCGAGGGCCCGGGGGAAACATTCAGTACTTC
TRBJ1-6	.	.	TRBV7-2	CASSWGGQNSPLHF	TGTGCCAGCAGTTGGGGGGGGCAAAATTCACCCCTCCACTTT
TRBJ1-6	TRBD1	.	TRBV7-9	CASSSPGQGLSYNSPLHF	TGTGCCAGCAGCTCACCGGGACAGGGCCTCTCCTATAATTCACCCCTCCACTTT
TRBJ2-2	.	.	TRBV11-2	CASSLEGGSKGELFF	TGTGCCAGCAGCTTGGAGGGGGGGAGTAAGGGGGAGCTGTTTTTT